The clone carrying this T cell receptor (beta chain) occurred once. The target antigen is unknown. Clones were read by immunoSEQ multiplex PCR, and TCRdb kept only the in-frame ones, dropping some. The top ten clones hold roughly 6.7% of a sample with 110,000 or so clones, 70% to 90% of them seen once. The V and J ends lost 5 bases and 4 bases respectively, with 9 bases between them. The CDR3 length is 13 residues. The germline CDR1 and CDR2 sequences are SGHAT and FQNNGV. The data derive from a study of T cell responses to AZD1222 COVID-19 vaccine. Study-wide results and limits: Unmutated variant regions reportedly attract nearly half of all spike-specific TCRs. CD4 TCRs linked to vaccination spanned spike, dominating at 160-218 and 743-854. Clonal diversity was possibly underestimated, and white British individuals and females predominated among donors. Baseline seropositives among AZD1222 recipients totaled only 5 to 7.

The sample here was peripheral blood, taken 28 days after the second AZD1222 dose. The source is an adult who received the AZD1222 COVID-19 vaccine. V is TRBV11-2 and J is TRBJ2-1; D may correspond to TRBD1 or TRBD2 (5 bases each). CDR3 in amino acids: CASSPGGYNEQFF. Here the CDR3 DNA reads TGTGCCAGCAGCCCTGGGGGTTACAATGAGCAGTTCTTC. The full variable domain, rest sourced from reference TRBV11-2 and TRBJ2-1, is EAGVAQSPRYKIIEKRQSVAFWCNPISGHATLYWYQQILGQGPKLLIQFQNNGVVDDSQLPKDRFSAERLKGVDSTLKIQPAKLEDSAVYLCASSPGGYNEQFFGPGTRLTVL.